These T cell receptor beta chains were read from a single sample in a study of cytomegalovirus exposure and HLA in healthy donors. Method: immunoSEQ multiplex PCR; TCRdb's copy keeps in-frame clones and lacks some. The repertoire consists of some 190,000 clones, with around 84% occurring once and the leading ten covering 1%. Sequences were obtained from PBMCs. The source of these receptors is a boy between 2 and 10 years old in good health and CMV-seronegative. The CDR3 runs from the conserved cysteine through the conserved F or W. Fields, in order: V gene, clone size, D gene, J gene, CDR3 DNA, CDR3 protein. D genes are given only for firm matches. The listing skips clone size in some rows; elsewhere it reads once, few, many or a size class.

v_gene: TRBV10-2
abundance: .
d_gene: TRBD1
j_gene: TRBJ1-5
CDR3nt: TGCGCCAGCAGTAAGGACAGGAATAGCAATCAGCCCCAGCATTTT
CDR3aa: CASSKDRNSNQPQHF

v_gene: TRBV6-1
abundance: .
d_gene: .
j_gene: TRBJ2-2
CDR3nt: TGTGCCAGCAGTGAAGGGTTAGCAACCGGGGAGCTGTTTTTT
CDR3aa: CASSEGLATGELFF

v_gene: TRBV28
abundance: .
d_gene: TRBD1
j_gene: TRBJ2-5
CDR3nt: TGTGCCAGCAGTGCAGGGACAGTACCAACCCAGTACTTC
CDR3aa: CASSAGTVPTQYF

v_gene: TRBV18
abundance: .
d_gene: .
j_gene: TRBJ2-1
CDR3nt: TGTGCCAGCGCGGTATACAATGAGCAGTTCTTC
CDR3aa: CASAVYNEQFF

v_gene: TRBV28
abundance: .
d_gene: .
j_gene: TRBJ1-2
CDR3nt: TGTGCCAGCAGTTTATGGGGAGGGAAGGTGAGAGGCTACACCTTC
CDR3aa: CASSLWGGKVRGYTF

v_gene: TRBV10-2
abundance: .
d_gene: TRBD2
j_gene: TRBJ2-5
CDR3nt: TGCGCCAGCAGTGGGGGCGGGAGGGCCGAGACCCAGTACTTC
CDR3aa: CASSGGGRAETQYF

v_gene: TRBV7-9
abundance: .
d_gene: TRBD1
j_gene: TRBJ1-2
CDR3nt: TGTGCCAGCAGCTATTCACAGGGGGCTGGCTATGGCTACACCTTC
CDR3aa: CASSYSQGAGYGYTF

v_gene: TRBV2
abundance: .
d_gene: .
j_gene: TRBJ2-4
CDR3nt: TGTGCCAGCAGTGAAAGACATCCGTTCCTAGCCAAAAACATTCAGTACTTC
CDR3aa: CASSERHPFLAKNIQYF

v_gene: TRBV11-2
abundance: .
d_gene: .
j_gene: TRBJ1-3
CDR3nt: TGTGCCAGCAGCTTAGGAGTTCCTGGAAACACCATATATTTT
CDR3aa: CASSLGVPGNTIYF

v_gene: TRBV6-6
abundance: .
d_gene: .
j_gene: TRBJ2-1
CDR3nt: TGTGCCAGCAGTTACTCGATTTCTTTTGCGGGAAATGAGCAGTTCTTC
CDR3aa: CASSYSISFAGNEQFF

v_gene: TRBV4-1
abundance: .
d_gene: TRBD1
j_gene: TRBJ1-4
CDR3nt: TGCGCCAGCAGCCAAGATGGGACAGGGGGCTATAAGGATAAACTGTTTTTT
CDR3aa: CASSQDGTGGYKDKLFF

v_gene: TRBV6-1
abundance: .
d_gene: .
j_gene: TRBJ2-3
CDR3nt: TGTGCCAGCAGTGAATTTAGCTATACGCAGTATTTT
CDR3aa: CASSEFSYTQYF

v_gene: TRBV5-1
abundance: .
d_gene: TRBD2
j_gene: TRBJ2-3
CDR3nt: TGCGCCAGCAGCTTGGTTTTAGCGGGAGACACAGATACGCAGTATTTT
CDR3aa: CASSLVLAGDTDTQYF

v_gene: TRBV5-1
abundance: .
d_gene: TRBD2
j_gene: TRBJ2-5
CDR3nt: TGCGCCAGCAGCTTAGGTACTAGCGGCCTTCAAGAGACCCAGTACTTC
CDR3aa: CASSLGTSGLQETQYF

v_gene: TRBV15
abundance: .
d_gene: .
j_gene: TRBJ1-3
CDR3nt: TGTGCCACCAGCAGTCCCGACAGCGCCCCTGGAAACACCATATATTTT
CDR3aa: CATSSPDSAPGNTIYF

v_gene: TRBV19
abundance: .
d_gene: .
j_gene: TRBJ1-4
CDR3nt: TGTGCCAGTAGTTCCTGGGACACGGGTGAAAAACTGTTTTTT
CDR3aa: CASSSWDTGEKLFF

v_gene: TRBV4-2
abundance: .
d_gene: .
j_gene: TRBJ2-3
CDR3nt: TGTGCCAGCAGCCGACAAGGACAGTTGCATACGCAGTATTTT
CDR3aa: CASSRQGQLHTQYF

v_gene: TRBV14
abundance: .
d_gene: TRBD1
j_gene: TRBJ2-1
CDR3nt: TGTGCCAGCAGCCGACCGGGACAGGGGTACAATGAGCAGTTCTTC
CDR3aa: CASSRPGQGYNEQFF

v_gene: TRBV30
abundance: .
d_gene: .
j_gene: TRBJ1-4
CDR3nt: TGTGCCTGGAGTCCGACAGGTCAAGCTAATGAAAAACTGTTTTTT
CDR3aa: CAWSPTGQANEKLFF

v_gene: TRBV10-2
abundance: .
d_gene: TRBD1
j_gene: TRBJ2-7
CDR3nt: TGCGCCAGCGGACAGGGGGTGGTCGAGCAGTACTTC
CDR3aa: CASGQGVVEQYF

v_gene: TRBV7-3
abundance: .
d_gene: .
j_gene: TRBJ2-1
CDR3nt: TGTGCCAGCAGCTTAATCCCCCTGGGCAGCTCCTACAATGAGCAGTTCTTC
CDR3aa: CASSLIPLGSSYNEQFF

v_gene: TRBV7-2
abundance: once
d_gene: TRBD2
j_gene: TRBJ2-2
CDR3nt: TGTGCCAGCAGCCCTAGCGGAGCGGGGGGGGAGCTGTTTTTT
CDR3aa: CASSPSGAGGELFF

v_gene: TRBV15
abundance: .
d_gene: .
j_gene: TRBJ2-5
CDR3nt: TGTGCCACCAGCAGAGCTCAACTCATATCCCAAGAGACCCAGTACTTC
CDR3aa: CATSRAQLISQETQYF

v_gene: TRBV19
abundance: once
d_gene: .
j_gene: TRBJ1-5
CDR3nt: TGTGCCAGTAGTATACAGTGGGAGACGCCCCAGCATTTT
CDR3aa: CASSIQWETPQHF

v_gene: TRBV28
abundance: .
d_gene: TRBD1
j_gene: TRBJ1-2
CDR3nt: TGTGCCAGCAGTTTGCCGGGACAGGAGGGCTACACCTTC
CDR3aa: CASSLPGQEGYTF

v_gene: TRBV12-5
abundance: .
d_gene: .
j_gene: TRBJ1-5
CDR3nt: TGTGCTAGTGGTCTTCTGAGGGCCGGGGATAGCAATCAGCCCCAGCATTTT
CDR3aa: CASGLLRAGDSNQPQHF

v_gene: TRBV10-3
abundance: .
d_gene: TRBD2
j_gene: TRBJ2-7
CDR3nt: TGTGCCATCATGGGACTATCCATGTACGAGCAGTACTTC
CDR3aa: CAIMGLSMYEQYF

v_gene: TRBV6-1
abundance: few
d_gene: TRBD2
j_gene: TRBJ2-2
CDR3nt: TGTGCCAGCAGGCACCTAGCGGGCATCGGGGAGCTGTTTTTT
CDR3aa: CASRHLAGIGELFF

v_gene: TRBV27
abundance: few
d_gene: TRBD2
j_gene: TRBJ2-1
CDR3nt: TGTGCCAGCAGTATTCCGGGACTAGCGGGAGGTGCCTACAATGAGCAGTTCTTC
CDR3aa: CASSIPGLAGGAYNEQFF

v_gene: TRBV29-1
abundance: .
d_gene: .
j_gene: TRBJ1-4
CDR3nt: TGCAGCGTTGAAGATGGGGGGTACGGAAAACTGTTTTTT
CDR3aa: CSVEDGGYGKLFF